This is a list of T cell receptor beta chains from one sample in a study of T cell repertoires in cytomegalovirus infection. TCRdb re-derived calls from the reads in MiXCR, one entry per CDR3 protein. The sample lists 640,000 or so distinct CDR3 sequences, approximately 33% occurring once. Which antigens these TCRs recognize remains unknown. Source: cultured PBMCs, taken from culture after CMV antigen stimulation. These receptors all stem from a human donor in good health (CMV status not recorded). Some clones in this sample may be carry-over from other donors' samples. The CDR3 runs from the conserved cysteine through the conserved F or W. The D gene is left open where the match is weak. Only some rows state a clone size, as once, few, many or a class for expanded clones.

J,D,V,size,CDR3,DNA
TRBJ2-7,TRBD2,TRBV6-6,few,CASRPNIAGGIEEQYF,TGTGCCAGCAGACCGAATATAGCGGGAGGGATTGAAGAGCAGTACTTC
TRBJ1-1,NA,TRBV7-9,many,CASSLSGLGTEAFF,TGTGCCAGCAGCTTATCGGGTCTTGGAACTGAAGCTTTCTTT
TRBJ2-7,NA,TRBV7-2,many,CASSHRTRGYEQYF,TGTGCCAGCAGCCACCGGACCCGCGGGTACGAGCAGTACTTC
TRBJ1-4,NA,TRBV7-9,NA,CASSLKGRGEKLFF,TGTGCCAGCAGTCTAAAGGGGAGGGGAGAAAAACTGTTTTTT
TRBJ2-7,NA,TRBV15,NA,CATSRDTEGFAYEQYF,TGTGCCACCAGCAGAGATACCGAGGGATTCGCCTACGAGCAGTACTTC
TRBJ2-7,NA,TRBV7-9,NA,CASLGTTSYEQYF,TGTGCCAGTCTAGGCACTACCTCCTACGAGCAGTACTTC
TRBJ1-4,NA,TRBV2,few,CASSPRGGIGSDEKLFF,TGTGCCAGCAGTCCTAGGGGGGGGATAGGTTCCGATGAAAAACTGTTTTTT
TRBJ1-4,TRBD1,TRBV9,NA,CASRSGDSVNEKLFF,TGTGCCAGCAGATCCGGGGACAGCGTTAATGAAAAACTGTTTTTT
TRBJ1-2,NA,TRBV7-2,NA,CASSPGRDHGYTF,TGTGCCAGCAGCCCAGGCAGGGATCATGGCTACACCTTC
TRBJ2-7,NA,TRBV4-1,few,CASSPKVRGYEQYF,TGCGCCAGCAGCCCGAAAGTCAGGGGCTACGAGCAGTACTTC
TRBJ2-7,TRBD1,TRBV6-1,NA,CASSTAGTGLYEQYF,TGTGCCAGCAGCACCGCCGGGACAGGGCTCTACGAGCAGTACTTC
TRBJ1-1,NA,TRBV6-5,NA,CASRTGPTEAFF,TGTGCCAGCAGGACAGGACCCACTGAAGCTTTCTTT
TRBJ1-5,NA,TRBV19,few,CASRLLSGFGQPQHF,TGTGCCAGTAGACTCCTTTCGGGGTTTGGTCAGCCCCAGCATTTT
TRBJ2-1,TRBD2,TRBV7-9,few,CASSLAPYSGRAGTYNEQFF,TGTGCCAGCAGCTTAGCCCCTTATAGCGGGAGGGCGGGGACCTACAATGAGCAGTTCTTC
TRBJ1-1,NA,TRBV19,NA,CASSIVRENTEAFF,TGTGCCAGTAGTATAGTACGAGAGAACACTGAAGCTTTCTTT
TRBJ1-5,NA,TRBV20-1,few,CSAHDNRVDQPQHF,TGCAGTGCCCATGATAACAGGGTTGATCAGCCCCAGCATTTT
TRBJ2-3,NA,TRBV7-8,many,CASSLFGDLATLGDTQYF,TGTGCCAGCAGCTTATTTGGGGATCTAGCCACCCTTGGGGATACGCAGTATTTT
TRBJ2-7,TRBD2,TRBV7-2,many,CASIQRAGGSSYEQYF,TGTGCCAGCATCCAAAGGGCGGGAGGGAGCTCCTACGAGCAGTACTTC
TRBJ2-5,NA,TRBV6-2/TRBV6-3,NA,CASSRTPETQYF,TGTGCCAGCAGTAGAACGCCAGAGACCCAGTACTTC
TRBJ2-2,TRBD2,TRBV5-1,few,CASSPGSGRADTGELFF,TGCGCCAGCAGCCCTGGGAGCGGGAGGGCCGACACCGGGGAGCTGTTTTTT
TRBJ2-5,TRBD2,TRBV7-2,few,CASSLLAGGLLAQYF,TGTGCCAGCAGCCTACTAGCGGGGGGGCTTTTGGCCCAGTACTTC
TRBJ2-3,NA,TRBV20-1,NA,CSARVPHNSADTQYF,TGCAGTGCTAGAGTCCCACACAACTCTGCAGATACGCAGTATTTT
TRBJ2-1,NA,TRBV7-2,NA,CASSLAGRLYNEQFF,TGTGCCAGCAGCTTAGCGGGACGCCTCTACAATGAGCAGTTCTTC
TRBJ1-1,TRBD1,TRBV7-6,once,CASSRKGQGDTEAFF,TGTGCCAGCAGCCGCAAGGGACAGGGTGACACTGAAGCTTTCTTT
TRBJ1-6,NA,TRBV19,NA,CASSGGLYSPLHF,TGTGCCAGTAGTGGGGGTTTGTATTCACCCCTCCACTTT
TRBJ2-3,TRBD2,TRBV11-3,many,CASSPSGGLTDTQYF,TGTGCCAGCAGCCCTAGCGGGGGTCTCACAGATACGCAGTATTTT
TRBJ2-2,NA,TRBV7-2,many,CASSPPNPISLFF,TGTGCCAGCAGCCCTCCCAACCCAATTAGCCTGTTTTTT
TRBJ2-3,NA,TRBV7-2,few,CASSLAALDTDTQYF,TGTGCCAGCAGCTTGGCAGCTCTGGACACAGATACGCAGTATTTT
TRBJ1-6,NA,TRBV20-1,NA,CSASRASLHF,TGCAGTGCTAGTAGGGCCTCCCTCCACTTT
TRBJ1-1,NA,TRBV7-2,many,CASSSGRAFF,TGTGCCAGCAGCTCGGGTAGGGCTTTCTTT
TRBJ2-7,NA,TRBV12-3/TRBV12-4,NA,CASSPLGGGPPWEQYF,TGTGCCAGCAGCCCACTCGGAGGGGGCCCCCCTTGGGAGCAGTACTTC
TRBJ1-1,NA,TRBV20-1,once,CSARDLGVAFF,TGCAGTGCTAGAGATCTGGGTGTAGCTTTCTTT
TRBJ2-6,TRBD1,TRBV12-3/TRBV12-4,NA,CASSTTRYPGQTSGANVLTF,TGTGCCAGCAGTACTACCCGCTATCCGGGACAGACTTCTGGGGCCAACGTCCTGACTTTC
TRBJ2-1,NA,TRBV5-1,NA,CASAGAVSSYNEQFF,TGCGCCAGCGCGGGGGCTGTTAGCTCCTACAATGAGCAGTTCTTC
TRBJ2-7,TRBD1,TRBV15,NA,CATSEREGQGNYEQYF,TGTGCCACCAGCGAACGAGAGGGACAGGGGAACTACGAGCAGTACTTC
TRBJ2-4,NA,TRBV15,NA,CATSRVFPRRGGDLAKNIQYF,TGTGCCACCAGCAGAGTCTTTCCCCGACGGGGTGGAGACCTAGCCAAAAACATTCAGTACTTC
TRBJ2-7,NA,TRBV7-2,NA,CASGRGSYEQYF,TGTGCCAGCGGAAGGGGGTCCTACGAGCAGTACTTC
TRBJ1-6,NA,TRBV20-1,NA,CSATPSWGRSPLHF,TGCAGTGCTACCCCCTCGTGGGGTCGGTCACCCCTCCACTTT
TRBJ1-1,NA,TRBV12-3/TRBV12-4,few,CASRAQQNTEAFF,TGTGCCAGCAGAGCACAGCAGAACACTGAAGCTTTCTTT
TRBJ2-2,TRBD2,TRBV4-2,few,CASSQATSGGDTGELFF,TGTGCCAGCAGCCAGGCTACTAGCGGGGGGGACACCGGGGAGCTGTTTTTT
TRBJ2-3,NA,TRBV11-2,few,CASSPGRYADTQYF,TGTGCCAGCAGCCCAGGACGTTATGCTGATACGCAGTATTTT
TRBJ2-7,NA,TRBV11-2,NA,CASSPHGAGSSYEQYF,TGTGCCAGCAGCCCCCACGGGGCGGGTAGCTCCTACGAGCAGTACTTC